Below, one T cell receptor (beta chain) is given with its context. The antigen is unknown. TCRdb keeps only in-frame clones here, not all; method: immunoSEQ multiplex PCR. The sample lists around 77,000 clones; about 90% were seen once. CDR3 length: 14 residues. V gave up 5 bases and J gave up 4 bases; unmatched junction bases: 2. From germline, CDR1 is SGHAT and CDR2 FQNNGV. This sample is part of a study of siplizumab effects on memory and regulatory T cells. Study results and limitations: Both greater diversity than memory cells and a major contribution to the alloresponse seemed to characterize naive T cells.

The V call is TRBV11-2, the J call TRBJ2-2; 9 bases align to TRBD2. The TCR sequence derives from a human donor in good health. Source material: CD8+ T cells sorted from blood. The CDR3 DNA sequence: TGTGCCAGCAGCCTGGGACTAGCCACCGGGGAGCTGTTTTTT. The encoded protein is CASSLGLATGELFF.